These T cell receptor beta chains were read from a single sample in a study of blood T cells in healthy people across ages. TCRdb analysed the 5' RACE reads with MiXCR anew, one entry per CDR3 protein. The table has some 760,000 distinct CDR3 sequences, roughly 25% seen once. Another study also made use of these data, one on T cells of mothers and their children.

Sequenced sample: blood. These receptors all stem from a boy younger than 18 in good health. Both conserved end residues are part of each CDR3. Each record gives: clone size, J gene, V gene, D gene, CDR3 DNA, CDR3 protein. D genes are given only for firm matches. The size of a clone is reported for some rows only, either as once, few or many, or as a class for expanded clones.

size: few; J: TRBJ2-5; V: TRBV14; D: .; DNA: TGTGCCAGCAGCCAAGACCTGACAGCGTACCAAGAGACCCAGTACTTC; CDR3: CASSQDLTAYQETQYF
size: .; J: TRBJ1-4; V: TRBV7-2; D: .; DNA: TGTGCCAGCAGCCTTGGACAGCAGGCAACTAATGAAAAACTGTTTTTT; CDR3: CASSLGQQATNEKLFF
size: .; J: TRBJ2-7; V: TRBV20-1; D: TRBD1; DNA: TGCAGTGCCCCTCGGTGGGTCAGGGGGTTCGGGAACGAGCAGTACTTC; CDR3: CSAPRWVRGFGNEQYF
size: .; J: TRBJ1-4; V: TRBV28; D: .; DNA: TGTGCCAGCAGCAAAACAGGTGTTGAAAAACTGTTTTTT; CDR3: CASSKTGVEKLFF
size: .; J: TRBJ2-2; V: TRBV28; D: TRBD1; DNA: TGTGCCAGCAGTGGGACAGGGGAAACCGGGGAGCTGTTTTTT; CDR3: CASSGTGETGELFF
size: few; J: TRBJ2-5; V: TRBV11-2; D: .; DNA: TGTGCCAGCAGCTTAGATGGCATCGGGGCGGACCAAGAGACCCAGTACTTC; CDR3: CASSLDGIGADQETQYF
size: .; J: TRBJ1-1; V: TRBV7-2; D: TRBD1; DNA: TGTGCCAGCAGGTCCGACAGGGGGAGGGACACTGAAGCTTTCTTT; CDR3: CASRSDRGRDTEAFF
size: .; J: TRBJ2-7; V: TRBV7-9; D: .; DNA: TGTGCCAGCAGCTCCAGAGAGGGGTACGAGCAGTACTTC; CDR3: CASSSREGYEQYF
size: .; J: TRBJ2-7; V: TRBV9; D: .; DNA: TGTGCCAGCAGCCCAGGAGGGGGGGCGAGCTCCTACGAGCAGTACTTC; CDR3: CASSPGGGASSYEQYF
size: .; J: TRBJ1-1; V: TRBV4-3; D: .; DNA: TGCGCCAGCAGCCAAGACGACACTGAAGCTTTCTTT; CDR3: CASSQDDTEAFF
size: many; J: TRBJ2-3; V: TRBV7-3; D: .; DNA: TGTGCCAGCAGCCGGGGAGGCCCCACAGATACGCAGTATTTT; CDR3: CASSRGGPTDTQYF
size: .; J: TRBJ2-5; V: TRBV9; D: .; DNA: TGTGCCAGCAGCACACGACTGGAATCGGAGCAGTACTTC; CDR3: CASSTRLESEQYF
size: few; J: TRBJ2-1; V: TRBV20-1; D: TRBD2; DNA: TGCAGTGCTCCACATCCGACTAGCGGGAGCCACAATGAGCAGTTCTTC; CDR3: CSAPHPTSGSHNEQFF
size: .; J: TRBJ2-1; V: TRBV5-1; D: .; DNA: TGCGCCAGCAGCTTGGCAGCGATCCATGAGCAGTTCTTC; CDR3: CASSLAAIHEQFF
size: .; J: TRBJ1-2; V: TRBV5-1; D: .; DNA: TGCGCCAGCAGCTTGTTCCAAGGGAGGGACTATGGCTACACCTTC; CDR3: CASSLFQGRDYGYTF
size: .; J: TRBJ1-2; V: TRBV6-1; D: .; DNA: TGTGCCAGCAGTGAAGCGCCCGGGGTTGACTATGGCTACACCTTC; CDR3: CASSEAPGVDYGYTF
size: .; J: TRBJ1-5; V: TRBV20-1; D: .; DNA: TGCAGTGCTGCGGGTCTGCTAAGCAATCAGCCCCAGCATTTT; CDR3: CSAAGLLSNQPQHF
size: few; J: TRBJ2-7; V: TRBV29-1; D: .; DNA: TGCAGCGTTGGGGGGTACGACGAGCAGTACTTC; CDR3: CSVGGYDEQYF
size: .; J: TRBJ2-5; V: TRBV7-9; D: TRBD2; DNA: TGTGCCAGCAGCTTAGGTCCGGGACTAGCGGCTCAAGAGACCCAGTACTTC; CDR3: CASSLGPGLAAQETQYF
size: .; J: TRBJ2-2; V: TRBV4-3; D: .; DNA: TGCGCCAGCAGCCAAGATTGGGCGGCGGGGACCGGGGAGCTGTTTTTT; CDR3: CASSQDWAAGTGELFF
size: few; J: TRBJ2-7; V: TRBV9; D: .; DNA: TGTGCCAGCAGTGTAGGGACATCCAGCTCCTACGAGCAGTACTTC; CDR3: CASSVGTSSSYEQYF
size: once; J: TRBJ2-1; V: TRBV19; D: .; DNA: TGTGCCAGTAGTATAGGACAGCCTGCCGAGCAGTTCTTC; CDR3: CASSIGQPAEQFF
size: .; J: TRBJ2-1; V: TRBV20-1; D: .; DNA: TGCAGTGCTATACCAGATTCCCTATACTTC; CDR3: CSAIPDSLYF
size: .; J: TRBJ2-7; V: TRBV10-3; D: .; DNA: TGTGCCATCAGTGAAGGCGTAACCGAGCAGTACTTC; CDR3: CAISEGVTEQYF
size: .; J: TRBJ2-3; V: TRBV20-1; D: .; DNA: TGCAGTGCCCCCCACAGCGGCCCCGATACGCAGTATTTT; CDR3: CSAPHSGPDTQYF
size: few; J: TRBJ2-7; V: TRBV3-1; D: .; DNA: TGTGCCAGCAGCCAAACAGGGAGAGCCTTGTACTTC; CDR3: CASSQTGRALYF
size: .; J: TRBJ2-1; V: TRBV7-2; D: .; DNA: TGTGCCAGCAGCATGGGGACCACCCGCGAGCAGTTCTTC; CDR3: CASSMGTTREQFF
size: .; J: TRBJ1-6; V: TRBV2; D: TRBD1; DNA: TGTGCCAGCAGCCAAGAGGGGACAGGGGCCTATTCACCCCTCCACTTT; CDR3: CASSQEGTGAYSPLHF
size: .; J: TRBJ2-7; V: TRBV12-3/TRBV12-4; D: TRBD2; DNA: TGTGCCAGCAGCTTACACAGCGGGGGGACCTACGAGCAGTACTTC; CDR3: CASSLHSGGTYEQYF
size: .; J: TRBJ2-5; V: TRBV6-5; D: .; DNA: TGTGCCAGCAGTTACTCGAGGCTCCTGGCGGAGACCCAGTACTTC; CDR3: CASSYSRLLAETQYF
size: .; J: TRBJ2-3; V: TRBV29-1; D: .; DNA: TGCAGCGTTCTGGGACTGGGGCTAGATACGCAGTATTTT; CDR3: CSVLGLGLDTQYF